These 24 T cell receptor beta chains were sequenced from one sample in a study of graft-versus-host responses after intestinal transplantation. Their specific antigens are unknown. Profiling relied on immunoSEQ multiplex PCR, and the TCRdb table lists in-frame clones only, not all of them. The profile shows some 100,000 clones, around 93% of them singletons. The sequencing used unstimulated CD8+ T cells sorted from spleen or lymph node cells, collected before transplant. The origin of the receptors is a human donor who was the organ donor for an intestinal transplant.

Only one count was recorded for this clone. J is TRBJ1-1 and V is TRBV27, with D hard to call. The V and J ends lost 0 bases and 1 base respectively, with 3 bases between them. CDR1 is MNHEY, CDR2 SMNVEV, per germline (reference sequence). This CDR3 spans 13 amino acids. CDR3 nucleotides: TGTGCCAGCAGTTTATCCTGGAACACTGAAGCTTTCTTT. Translated: CASSLSWNTEAFF.

This rearrangement joins TRBV7-2 to TRBJ2-7, with TRBD1 identical over 8 bases. From germline, CDR1 is SGHTA and CDR2 FQGNSA. This CDR3 is 15 amino acids long. After removal of 1 base from V and 5 bases from J, the junction contained 7 bases not matched to a gene. The CDR3 here is CASSLVTGVGNEQYF. CDR3 DNA sequence: TGTGCCAGCAGCTTAGTGACAGGGGTTGGTAACGAGCAGTACTTC.

The genes are TRBV5-1 and TRBJ2-4; D remains ambiguous. Trimming shortened V by 4 bases and J by 0 bases, and 14 bases separated the two germline ends. CDR3 length: 16 residues. CDR1 and CDR2 (germline): SGHRS, YFSETQ. This CDR3 is CASSPWKTIAKNIQYF. The CDR3 DNA follows: TGCGCCAGCAGCCCCTGGAAGACAATAGCCAAAAACATTCAGTACTTC.

Written as DNA, the CDR3 is TGTGCCAGCAGTTTATCGGTCGAGCAGTACTTC. It is translated as CASSLSVEQYF. This chain joins TRBV28 and TRBJ2-7, with D unclear. The CDR3 contains 11 residues. The germline gives CDR1 MDHEN, CDR2 SYDVKM. The V gene lost 1 base and the J gene lost 6 bases, with 4 bases spanning the gap.

CDR3 sequence reads: CASSLGTNWRQGWNGYTF. Written as DNA, the CDR3 is TGTGCCAGCAGCTTAGGAACCAATTGGCGACAGGGTTGGAATGGCTACACCTTC. The chain combines TRBV7-8 with TRBJ1-2; 7 nucleotides line up with TRBD1. With 1 base clipped from V and 6 bases from J, the junction kept 17 bases outside the gene matches. The CDR3 extends over 18 amino acids. Germline CDR1 SGHVS, CDR2 FQNEAQ.

This rearrangement joins TRBV2 to TRBJ2-7; 8 bases are shared with TRBD2. Germline V lookup: CDR1 SNHLY, CDR2 FYNNEI. Losses at the gene ends were 10 bases for V and 4 bases for J; bases not matched to a gene: 12. The CDR3 is 14 amino acids. DNA for the CDR3: TGTGCCACCTCGCCGGCTAGCGGGCGATACGAGCAGTACTTC. It codes for CATSPASGRYEQYF.

The rearrangement links TRBV30 to TRBJ1-2; weak D call: TRBD1 (6 bases). Trimming removed 8 bases at V and 8 bases at J, with 18 bases between. The CDR3 has 12 residues. The germline V gene encodes CDR1 GTSNPN and CDR2 SVGIG (reference sequence). CDR3 sequence (DNA): TGTGCCGGGGGGGCAGGGATTCTAGGCTACACCTTC. Encoded protein: CAGGAGILGYTF.

This clone was detected a few times. This chain connects TRBV7-9 to TRBJ2-7; D is perhaps TRBD1 (6 bases). Germline V gives CDR1 SEHNR, CDR2 FQNEAQ (reference sequence). The CDR3 consists of 16 residues. The V end was cut by 5 bases, the J end by 3 bases, with 20 bases between. CDR3 in DNA: TGTGCCAGCAGCCAATGGGGGCCCCTGATATACTACGAGCAGTACTTC. It is translated as CASSQWGPLIYYEQYF.

The V gene is TRBV28, the J gene TRBJ1-2; the D gene is possibly TRBD1 (5 bases). V was cut by 6 bases and J by 4 bases, with 27 bases left in between. The CDR3 runs to 18 residues. From germline, CDR1 is MDHEN and CDR2 SYDVKM. The CDR3 region is CASRLHWGVSYICYGYTF. For the CDR3, the DNA is TGTGCCAGCAGACTACATTGGGGGGTCTCGTATATTTGCTATGGCTACACCTTC.

The V gene is TRBV19, the J gene TRBJ2-3; perhaps TRBD1 as D (6 bases). This CDR3 spans 11 amino acids. Germline lookup yields CDR1 LNHDA and CDR2 SQIVND (reference sequence). The V end was cut by 9 bases, the J end by 4 bases, with 8 bases between. In DNA form, the CDR3 reads TGTGCCAGCCAGGGGTCAGATACGCAGTATTTT. It specifies CASQGSDTQYF.

V and J are TRBV6-1 and TRBJ2-1; 10 bases agree with TRBD2. The CDR3 is 15 amino acids. Trimming removed 1 base from V and 5 bases from J; junction bases left unmatched: 2. The germline gives CDR1 MNHNS, CDR2 SASEGT. The CDR3 loop is CASSEGTSGNNEQFF. The CDR3 DNA sequence: TGTGCCAGCAGTGAAGGGACTAGCGGTAACAATGAGCAGTTCTTC.

The genes are TRBV13 and TRBJ2-7, with TRBD1 identical over 8 bases. Germline CDR1 PRHDT, CDR2 FYEKMQ (reference sequence). There are 15 residues in the CDR3. V was clipped by 2 bases and J by 0 bases; unmatched bases: 3. The DNA of the CDR3 is TGTGCCAGCAGCTTATATCAGGGGGCCTCCTACGAGCAGTACTTC. As protein: CASSLYQGASYEQYF.

The rearrangement links TRBV19 to TRBJ1-5; D gene uncertain. The CDR3 has 14 residues. Germline CDR1 LNHDA, CDR2 SQIVND (reference sequence). The ends were cut back, 3 bases at V and 3 bases at J, with 9 bases in the middle. The CDR3 sequence: CASSIWAYNQPQHF. CDR3 in DNA: TGTGCCAGTAGTATTTGGGCATACAATCAGCCCCAGCATTTT.

The chain employs TRBV4-1 and TRBJ2-2; 10 bases line up with TRBD2. V was pared by 0 bases and J by 6 bases, with 7 bases of the junction left unmatched. This CDR3 has 17 amino acids. Germline V gene sequence: CDR1 MGHRA, CDR2 YSYEKL. In nucleotides, the CDR3 is TGCGCCAGCAGCCAAGAATGGTTAGCGGGAGGATCCGGGGAGCTGTTTTTT. Amino acid sequence: CASSQEWLAGGSGELFF.

The rearrangement links TRBV28 to TRBJ2-1, with 9 bases lining up with TRBD1. CDR1 MDHEN and CDR2 SYDVKM come from the germline V gene. The CDR3 contains 15 residues. V lost 7 bases, J lost 6 bases, and 10 bases stayed unmatched. The CDR3 nucleotides read TGTGCCAGCACCCCAACAGGGGGCGATACCAATGAGCAGTTCTTC. This sequence encodes CASTPTGGDTNEQFF.

V and J are TRBV14 and TRBJ2-2; D unclear. The V and J ends lost 4 bases and 3 bases respectively, with 12 bases between them. Looked up from germline, CDR1 is SGHDN and CDR2 is FVKESK. CDR3 length: 15 residues. CDR3 sequence (DNA): TGTGCCAGCAGCCCATTCGGTAGCTACACCGGGGAGCTGTTTTTT. Protein product: CASSPFGSYTGELFF.

Only one count was recorded for this clone. V and J are TRBV2 and TRBJ2-7; the D is unclear. Germline CDR1 reads SNHLY; CDR2 reads FYNNEI. With 1 base removed from V and 5 bases from J, the gap between germline ends came to 3 bases. CDR3 length: 11 residues. DNA for the CDR3: TGTGCCAGCAGTGAAGGGCACGAGCAGTACTTC. Its translation is CASSEGHEQYF.

The chain couples TRBV6-1 to TRBJ2-1, with a tentative D call TRBD2 (5 bases). CDR3 size: 13 residues. V was trimmed by 8 bases and J by 0 bases, leaving 8 bases between them. CDR1 MNHNS and CDR2 SASEGT come from the germline V gene. In DNA, the CDR3 is TGTGCCAGCTCCCGGGGCTCCTACAATGAGCAGTTCTTC. It yields the protein CASSRGSYNEQFF.

As DNA, the CDR3 is TGTGCCAGCAGTTTATTTGCTAGCGGAGAGACCCAGTACTTC. Residues: CASSLFASGETQYF. The chain employs TRBV28 and TRBJ2-5; 7 bases map to TRBD2. CDR1 and CDR2 (germline): MDHEN, SYDVKM. The CDR3 extends over 14 amino acids. With V trimmed by 1 base and J by 4 bases, 3 bases remained unmatched.

In its sample, this clone was seen once. This chain joins TRBV7-6 and TRBJ1-1; D might be TRBD1 (5 bases). The CDR3 covers 15 residues. Germline V gene lookup returns CDR1 SGHVS and CDR2 FNYEAQ. Deletions cut 0 bases from V and 0 bases from J, with 8 bases between. The chain's CDR3 is CASSLADTLNTEAFF. The CDR3 DNA reads as TGTGCCAGCAGCTTAGCGGACACCTTGAACACTGAAGCTTTCTTT.

CDR3 loop: CAWRVILGRARATDTQYF. DNA for the CDR3: TGTGCCTGGAGGGTAATCTTAGGGCGGGCCCGAGCCACAGATACGCAGTATTTT. The rearrangement joins TRBV30 to TRBJ2-3; tentatively, D is TRBD2 (5 bases). Trimming shortened V by 3 bases and J by 2 bases, and 24 bases separated the two germline ends. The CDR3 sequence is 18 residues long. CDR1 GTSNPN and CDR2 SVGIG come from the germline V gene (reference sequence). Supplemented by reference TRBV30 and TRBJ2-3, the full variable domain reads SQTIHQWPATLVQPVGSPLSLECTVEGTSNPNLYWYRQAAGRGLQLLFYSVGIGQISSEVPQNLSASRPQDRQFILSSKKLLLSDSGFYLCAWRVILGRARATDTQYFGPGTRLTVL.

This sequence joins TRBV15 and TRBJ2-1; D perhaps matches TRBD2 (6 bases). The CDR3 totals 15 residues. Trimming removed 5 bases at V and 8 bases at J, with 19 bases between. Per germline, CDR1 LNHNV and CDR2 YYDKDF (reference sequence). CDR3 region: CATSGMSEGTDEQFF. The CDR3 DNA reads as TGTGCCACCAGCGGGATGAGTGAGGGGACTGATGAGCAGTTCTTC.

The CDR3 bases are TGTGCCAGCAGCGGACAGGGGGTGAACAATGAGCAGTTCTTC. Translating gives CASSGQGVNNEQFF. The genes are TRBV7-9 and TRBJ2-1; 10 nucleotides match TRBD1. The junction had 3 bases not matched to a gene; V was cut back by 5 bases and J by 5 bases. The germline V gene has CDR1 SEHNR and CDR2 FQNEAQ (reference sequence). This CDR3 has 14 amino acids.

The rearrangement joins TRBV7-3 to TRBJ2-2, with a weak D call TRBD2 (6 bases). V was cut by 0 bases and J by 0 bases, with 11 bases left in between. Germline V gives CDR1 SGHTA, CDR2 FQGTGA. The CDR3 runs to 17 residues. The CDR3 DNA follows: TGTGCCAGCAGCTTAACCGTAGGCGGGGCGAACACCGGGGAGCTGTTTTTT. Translated, it gives CASSLTVGGANTGELFF.